These 14 T cell receptor beta chains came from one sample sequenced in a study of identical twins. MiXCR was run by TCRdb on the 5' RACE reads, yielding one entry per CDR3 protein. The data show 200,000 to 250,000 distinct CDR3 sequences, 6% to 9% seen once. This same sample was also part of a study on yellow fever vaccine responses in identical twins.

Sequenced sample: memory (CD45RO+) T cells sorted from blood. Every receptor here comes from a woman between 18 and 30 years old in good health.

This clonotype was recorded at least ten times. The DNA of the CDR3 is TGTGCCAGCAGCCGGACGGAGAAACAAGAGACCCAGTACTTC. Its protein is CASSRTEKQETQYF. The J gene is TRBJ2-5, the V gene TRBV12-3 or TRBV12-4; D is uncertain. V was shortened by 6 bases and J by 2 bases, with 13 bases between the two germline ends. The CDR3 is 14 amino acids.

This chain joins TRBV7-3 and TRBJ2-2; the D gene is possibly TRBD1 (5 bases). Germline-derived CDR1 and CDR2 are SGHTA and FQGTGA. Deletions cut 5 bases from V and 7 bases from J, with 14 bases between. This CDR3 is built from 14 residues. CDR3 DNA sequence: TGTGCCAGCAGCATATTCCAGGGTAACGGGGAGCTGTTTTTT. This translates into CASSIFQGNGELFF. Complete variable domain (other parts from reference TRBV7-3 and TRBJ2-2): GAGVSQTPSNKVTEKGKYVELRCDPISGHTALYWYRQSLGQGPEFLIYFQGTGAADDSGLPNDRFFAVRPEGSVSTLKIQRTERGDSAVYLCASSIFQGNGELFFGEGSRLTVL.

CDR3 nucleotide sequence: TGCGCCAGCAGTGACTATAGTGTCGGAAGCAATGAGCAGTTCTTC. Protein sequence: CASSDYSVGSNEQFF. The chain recombines TRBV10-2 with TRBJ2-1, with unresolved D. Germline V gene lookup returns CDR1 WSHSY and CDR2 SAAADI. V was trimmed by 3 bases and J by 6 bases, leaving 15 bases between them. CDR3 size: 15 residues.

The table lists this clonotype with a few counts. The gene calls are TRBV7-2 and TRBJ2-1; 8 bases map to TRBD2. The trim removed 1 base at V and 4 bases at J, leaving 6 bases unmatched. This CDR3 has 16 amino acids. The germline gives CDR1 SGHTA, CDR2 FQGNSA. CDR3 nucleotide sequence: TGTGCCAGCAGCTTAGGGCGGGGGGCAAGATACAATGAGCAGTTCTTC. Protein: CASSLGRGARYNEQFF.

This rearrangement joins TRBV28 to TRBJ1-3, with D possibly matching TRBD1 (5 bases). Trimming cost V 4 bases and J 0 bases, with 7 bases left between them. Germline V gene lookup returns CDR1 MDHEN and CDR2 SYDVKM. CDR3 size: 14 residues. The CDR3 loop is CASSWGVSGNTIYF. For the CDR3, the DNA is TGTGCCAGCAGTTGGGGGGTCTCTGGAAACACCATATATTTT. Drawing the rest from reference TRBV28 and TRBJ1-3, the complete variable domain is DVKVTQSSRYLVKRTGEKVFLECVQDMDHENMFWYRQDPGLGLRLIYFSYDVKMKEKGDIPEGYSVSREKKERFSLILESASTNQTSMYLCASSWGVSGNTIYFGEGSWLTVV.

This clonotype was counted at least ten times. This sequence joins TRBV20-1 and TRBJ2-1, with 7 bases identical to TRBD1. The CDR3 is 15 amino acids. Germline trimming cut 3 bases from V and 5 bases from J; bases unmatched to any gene: 10. Looked up from germline, CDR1 is DFQATT and CDR2 is SNEGSKA (reference sequence). The CDR3 is CSASVPGQQHNEQFF. CDR3 coding DNA: TGCAGTGCTAGTGTACCGGGACAGCAACACAATGAGCAGTTCTTC.

This clonotype was picked up many times. The genes are TRBV7-2 and TRBJ2-3; TRBD1 agrees at 8 bases. The germline V gene has CDR1 SGHTA and CDR2 FQGNSA. J was trimmed by 4 bases and V by 4 bases; bases with no gene match: 7. The CDR3 is 15 amino acids. CDR3 sequence: CASSSIATGADTQYF. DNA for the CDR3: TGTGCCAGCAGCTCCATCGCGACAGGGGCAGATACGCAGTATTTT.

This chain joins TRBV11-1 and TRBJ2-1, with D unresolved. V was shortened by 5 bases and J by 4 bases, with 9 bases between the two germline ends. Looked up from germline, CDR1 is SGHAT and CDR2 is FQDESV (reference sequence). The CDR3 is 13 residues long. This CDR3 reads CASSPNRYNEQFF. As DNA, the CDR3 is TGTGCCAGCAGCCCTAACAGATACAATGAGCAGTTCTTC.

This clonotype has a handful of counts. The V call is TRBV2, the J call TRBJ2-3; 9 bases fit TRBD2. With V trimmed by 7 bases and J by 4 bases, 3 bases remained unmatched. CDR3 size: 13 residues. CDR1 is SNHLY, CDR2 FYNNEI, per germline. The CDR3 reads CASTSGISDTQYF. The CDR3, as DNA: TGTGCCAGCACTAGCGGGATTTCAGATACGCAGTATTTT. The entire variable domain, with the rest obtained from reference TRBV2 and TRBJ2-3, is as follows: EPEVTQTPSHQVTQMGQEVILRCVPISNHLYFYWYRQILGQKVEFLVSFYNNEISEKSEIFDDQFSVERPDGSNFTLKIRSTKLEDSAMYFCASTSGISDTQYFGPGTRLTVL.

This clonotype was counted a few times. This rearrangement joins TRBV11-3 to TRBJ2-1; D perhaps matches TRBD2 (5 bases). Germline CDR1 SGHNT, CDR2 YENEEA. V lost 0 bases and J lost 8, with 8 bases in between. The CDR3 extends over 13 amino acids. The CDR3 DNA reads TGTGCCAGCAGCTTAGATAGTAGCGATGAGCAGTTCTTC. This codes for CASSLDSSDEQFF.

The rearrangement joins TRBV5-1 to TRBJ2-5; weak D call: TRBD1 (6 bases). CDR1 and CDR2 (germline): SGHRS, YFSETQ. The CDR3 is 13 residues long. V was pared by 3 bases and J by 4 bases, with 10 bases between. CDR3 in DNA: TGCGCCAGCAGCTGGACAGATAGAGAGACCCAGTACTTC. Amino acid sequence: CASSWTDRETQYF.

Many counts were recorded for this clonotype. This chain links TRBV20-1 with TRBJ2-1, with 8 bases fitting TRBD2. The CDR3 sequence is 15 residues long. The germline gives CDR1 DFQATT, CDR2 SNEGSKA (reference sequence). The V gene end was trimmed by 0 bases and the J gene end by 4 bases; junction bases not matched to a gene: 5. CDR3 sequence (DNA): TGCAGTGCTAGAGACAGCGGGAGTGTTTACAATGAGCAGTTCTTC. It yields the protein CSARDSGSVYNEQFF.

This clonotype has ten or more counts. This sequence joins TRBV29-1 and TRBJ2-1; tentative D call: TRBD2 (6 bases). V lost 7 bases and J 3 bases, leaving 16 bases between the germline ends. The CDR3 spans 14 residues. Germline assignment: CDR1 SQVTM and CDR2 ANQGSEA. The CDR3 protein is CSASGGTDYNEQFF. CDR3 in DNA: TGCAGCGCATCGGGCGGGACCGACTACAATGAGCAGTTCTTC.

Ten or more counts support this clonotype. This sequence joins TRBV20-1 and TRBJ2-7; no clear D gene. The CDR3 totals 14 residues. Germline V gene data show CDR1 as DFQATT and CDR2 as SNEGSKA (reference sequence). V lost 1 base to trimming and J lost 2 bases, with 12 bases between them. The CDR3 loop is CSARGTFSTYEQYF. CDR3 DNA sequence: TGCAGTGCTAGAGGCACGTTCTCAACCTACGAGCAGTACTTC.